The 27 T cell receptor beta chains in this list originate from one sample, sequenced in a study of blood T cell repertoires in COVID-19. Libraries were prepared by immunoSEQ multiplex PCR; TCRdb keeps only in-frame clonotypes and omits some of them. Of roughly 170,000 clones in the sample, around 83% were seen once. The sample taken for sequencing was PBMCs or T cells enriched from blood (not recorded which). Receptors were obtained from a woman in her 50s in a cohort exposed to, infected with or recovered from COVID-19 (not recorded which).

The chain has TRBV10-2 and TRBJ1-5; D is undetermined. Between the trimmed V and J ends, which lost 1 base and 6 bases, there was a span of 7 bases. The germline V gene has CDR1 WSHSY and CDR2 SAAADI. CDR3 length equals 13 residues. The DNA for the CDR3 is TGCGCCAGCAGTGAGTGGGCACTTCAGCCCCAGCATTTT. Translation: CASSEWALQPQHF.

This clone was seen only a few times. This rearrangement joins TRBV2 to TRBJ2-7; 11 bases are shared with TRBD2. Looked up from germline, CDR1 is SNHLY and CDR2 is FYNNEI. The J segment lost 5 bases and the V segment lost 9 bases, leaving 9 bases of the junction unmatched. This CDR3 region has 14 residues. The CDR3 nucleotides are TGTGCCAGGTCACTAGCGGGAGCGTCCAACGAGCAGTACTTC. It codes for CARSLAGASNEQYF.

This chain connects TRBV9 to TRBJ2-7; D uncertain. This CDR3 is built from 12 residues. The germline V gene has CDR1 SGDLS and CDR2 YYNGEE. V lost 0 bases and J lost 3, with 4 bases in between. CDR3 amino acids: CASSVDGYEQYF. The CDR3 coding sequence is TGTGCCAGCAGCGTAGACGGCTACGAGCAGTACTTC.

The genes are TRBV9 and TRBJ1-1; 7 bases match TRBD1. The CDR3 runs 16 residues. Germline loops: CDR1 SGDLS, CDR2 YYNGEE. The J segment lost 0 bases and the V segment lost 1 base, leaving 6 bases of the junction unmatched. CDR3 protein: CASSVYSGTVNTEAFF. The CDR3 nucleotides read TGTGCCAGCAGCGTATACTCCGGGACAGTGAACACTGAAGCTTTCTTT.

V usage is TRBV28 and J usage is TRBJ2-3; 9 bases match TRBD2. Germline values: CDR1 MDHEN, CDR2 SYDVKM. Germline trimming cut 9 bases from V and 0 bases from J; bases unmatched to any gene: 1. This CDR3 has 13 amino acids. CDR3: CASSGGSTDTQYF. CDR3 in DNA: TGTGCCAGTAGCGGGGGCAGCACAGATACGCAGTATTTT.

The CDR3 region is CAWSAPGAMNTEAFF. As DNA, the CDR3 is TGTGCCTGGAGTGCCCCGGGAGCGATGAACACTGAAGCTTTCTTT. The V call is TRBV30, the J call TRBJ1-1; D is unclear. The CDR3 contains 15 residues. Trimming cost V 1 base and J 0 bases, with 12 bases left between them. The germline V gene has CDR1 GTSNPN and CDR2 SVGIG (reference sequence).

Points on this clone: The sample has other DNA sequences that encode this CDR3 too. CDR3 in DNA: TGTGCCAGCAGTTTATTGGAGCAGCCCCAGCATTTT. Protein product: CASSLLEQPQHF. The V and J genes are TRBV28 and TRBJ1-5; D is undetermined. CDR3 length: 12 residues. The germline V gene has CDR1 MDHEN and CDR2 SYDVKM. V lost 1 base and J lost 7, with 5 bases in between.

This clone was picked up a small number of times. V and J are TRBV13 and TRBJ2-2, with 7 positions matching TRBD1. The CDR3 has 16 amino acids. The J segment lost 1 base and the V segment lost 6 bases, leaving 8 bases of the junction unmatched. Germline V gives CDR1 PRHDT, CDR2 FYEKMQ (reference sequence). CDR3 amino acids: CASSPLGQRNTGELFF. The CDR3 DNA reads as TGTGCCAGCAGTCCACTGGGACAGAGGAACACCGGGGAGCTGTTTTTT.

V usage is TRBV18 and J usage is TRBJ2-5; TRBD2 agrees at 7 bases. The CDR3 extends over 16 amino acids. The ends lost 3 bases at V and 3 bases at J; junction bases unmatched: 10. The germline gives CDR1 KGHSH, CDR2 LQKENI. This chain's CDR3 is CASSPRRAGDEETQYF. The CDR3 DNA follows: TGTGCCAGCTCACCCCGCCGTGCGGGGGACGAAGAGACCCAGTACTTC.

The CDR3 spells CASSGLAGEAGELFF. The CDR3 region has the DNA TGTGCCAGCAGCGGCCTAGCGGGAGAGGCCGGGGAGCTGTTTTTT. The J gene is TRBJ2-2, the V gene TRBV7-9; 10 nucleotides match TRBD2. There are 15 residues in the CDR3. The germline V gene encodes CDR1 SEHNR and CDR2 FQNEAQ (reference sequence). V gave up 5 bases and J gave up 6 bases; unmatched junction bases: 6. The full variable domain, its missing parts supplied by reference TRBV7-9 and TRBJ2-2, is DTGVSQNPRHKITKRGQNVTFRCDPISEHNRLYWYRQTLGQGPEFLTYFQNEAQLEKSRLLSDRFSAERPKGSFSTLEIQRTEQGDSAMYLCASSGLAGEAGELFFGEGSRLTVL.

The gene calls are TRBV19 and TRBJ1-1; D not resolved. This CDR3 has 15 amino acids. Trimming took off 5 bases at V and 5 bases at J, with 18 bases between the two ends. Germline V CDR1 and CDR2: LNHDA, SQIVND (reference sequence). The CDR3 DNA reads as TGTGCCAGTAGTCCCCTACTGCCACCCGGGACTGAAGCTTTCTTT. Residues: CASSPLLPPGTEAFF.

This clone was counted once. The rearrangement uses TRBV24-1 and TRBJ2-2, with D unresolved. V was pared by 4 bases and J by 1 base, with 3 bases between. Germline CDR1 is KGHDR and CDR2 is SFDVKD. CDR3 length: 13 amino acids. The CDR3 loop reads CATSDKNTGELFF. Written as DNA, the CDR3 is TGTGCCACCAGTGACAAGAACACCGGGGAGCTGTTTTTT.

The gene calls are TRBV29-1 and TRBJ2-2; TRBD1 matches at 7 bases. CDR3 size: 12 residues. CDR1 and CDR2 from the germline V gene are SQVTM and ANQGSEA. Trimming at V came to 5 bases and at J to 6 bases, leaving 3 bases not matched to a gene. The DNA for the CDR3 is TGCAGCGTTACAGGGGAGTCCGGGGAGCTGTTTTTT. Translated: CSVTGESGELFF.

This clone was observed a handful of times. The chain is built from TRBV30 and TRBJ2-7, with D unresolved. CDR1 is GTSNPN and CDR2 is SVGIG in the germline V gene (reference sequence). Trimming removed 1 base from V and 2 bases from J, with 9 bases in between. The CDR3 covers 13 residues. The CDR3 region has the DNA TGTGCCTGGAGTGGGGTCACAGCCTACGAGCAGTACTTC. Protein sequence: CAWSGVTAYEQYF.

The J gene is TRBJ1-1, the V gene TRBV2; maybe TRBD1 (6 bases). The germline gives CDR1 SNHLY, CDR2 FYNNEI. This CDR3 region has 14 residues. Trimming left V 3 bases short and J 0 bases short, with 8 bases between. The CDR3 sequence: CASSEDSLNTEAFF. Here the CDR3 DNA reads TGTGCCAGCAGTGAGGACAGCCTGAACACTGAAGCTTTCTTT. The variable domain in full, completed from reference TRBV2 and TRBJ1-1, reads EPEVTQTPSHQVTQMGQEVILRCVPISNHLYFYWYRQILGQKVEFLVSFYNNEISEKSEIFDDQFSVERPDGSNFTLKIRSTKLEDSAMYFCASSEDSLNTEAFFGQGTRLTVV.

The chain combines TRBV6-5 with TRBJ1-1; D remains ambiguous. This CDR3 is 11 amino acids long. Trimming took 4 bases from V and 7 from J, leaving 7 bases between them. Per germline, CDR1 MNHEY and CDR2 SVGAGI. The DNA for the CDR3 is TGTGCCAGCAGTTCCCCCATTGAAGCTTTCTTT. Translated, it gives CASSSPIEAFF.

This clone was seen only once. This chain connects TRBV19 to TRBJ2-7; no clear D. Germline assignment: CDR1 LNHDA and CDR2 SQIVND (reference sequence). V was trimmed by 3 bases and J by 6 bases, leaving 21 bases between them. The CDR3 has 16 residues. In nucleotides, the CDR3 is TGTGCCAGTAGTATGGTTGGGTCGGGTCCCGGCGGCGAGCAGTACTTC. Residues: CASSMVGSGPGGEQYF.

V and J are TRBV5-3 and TRBJ2-7; D unclear. TRBV5-3 is given ORF status, its function remaining uncertain. The germline V and J ends were trimmed by 2 bases and 9 bases, with 9 bases remaining between them. The CDR3 is made up of 11 amino acids. The CDR3 is CARSLKRRQYF. CDR3 nucleotides: TGTGCCAGAAGCTTAAAAAGGAGGCAGTACTTC.

This rearrangement joins TRBV10-3 to TRBJ2-7, with 12 bases that match TRBD2. The germline V gene encodes CDR1 ENHRY and CDR2 SYGVKD. The V segment lost 3 bases and the J segment 2 bases; nucleotides outside the gene matches: 2. The CDR3 consists of 15 residues. The CDR3 DNA sequence: TGTGCCATCAGTGATGGACTAGCGGGAACCTACGAGCAGTACTTC. Translation gives CAISDGLAGTYEQYF.

J is TRBJ1-1 and V is TRBV5-1; TRBD1 agrees at 10 bases. CDR1 is SGHRS and CDR2 is YFSETQ in the germline V gene. CDR3 size: 14 residues. Unmatched junction bases numbered 3, after V lost 4 bases and J lost 3 bases. CDR3 amino acids: CASSAGTGDTEAFF. The CDR3 coding sequence is TGCGCCAGCAGCGCGGGGACAGGGGACACTGAAGCTTTCTTT.

CDR3 in DNA: TGTGCCAGCAGCAGGACGGGATTCTACGAGCAGTACTTC. The encoded protein is CASSRTGFYEQYF. The rearrangement joins TRBV27 to TRBJ2-7; D possibly corresponds to TRBD2 (5 bases). The V and J ends lost 6 bases and 3 bases respectively, with 12 bases between them. CDR3 length: 13 amino acids. From germline, CDR1 is MNHEY and CDR2 SMNVEV (reference sequence).

The gene calls are TRBV12-3 or TRBV12-4 and TRBJ2-1; D ambiguous. V dropped 6 bases and J dropped 5 bases, with 8 bases sitting between them. The CDR3 totals 12 residues. The CDR3 region has the DNA TGTGCCAGCAGATACAAGAACAATGAGCAGTTCTTC. Protein product: CASRYKNNEQFF.

The count of this clone is one. The chain joins TRBV28 to TRBJ1-5; possible D gene TRBD1, 5 bases. Germline CDR1 reads MDHEN; CDR2 reads SYDVKM. The germline V and J ends were trimmed by 5 bases and 11 bases, with 13 bases remaining between them. The CDR3 has 12 amino acids. CDR3 bases: TGTGCCAGCAGTCTCATGGGGCGTACCCAGCATTTT. Its protein is CASSLMGRTQHF.

The chain has TRBV6-1 and TRBJ2-7, with TRBD1 matching over 9 bases. The germline V gene encodes CDR1 MNHNS and CDR2 SASEGT. The CDR3 consists of 16 residues. J was trimmed by 4 bases and V by 3 bases; bases with no gene match: 10. The CDR3 reads CASSEPPGQGGYEQYF. The CDR3 DNA reads as TGTGCCAGCAGTGAGCCCCCGGGACAGGGAGGATACGAGCAGTACTTC.

This clone showed up just a few times. The CDR3 loop reads CASSLFFPDRALREAFF. Here the CDR3 DNA reads TGTGCCAGCAGTTTATTCTTCCCCGACAGGGCCCTGCGGGAAGCTTTCTTT. The chain joins TRBV28 to TRBJ1-1; TRBD1 matches at 7 bases. V lost 1 base, J lost 8 bases, and 16 bases stayed unmatched. This CDR3 region has 17 residues. Germline values: CDR1 MDHEN, CDR2 SYDVKM.

The J gene is TRBJ2-1, the V gene TRBV9, with D maybe TRBD2 (6 bases). The CDR3 has 15 residues. The ends were cut back, 0 bases at V and 4 bases at J, with 11 bases in the middle. Germline V lookup: CDR1 SGDLS, CDR2 YYNGEE. CDR3 sequence (DNA): TGTGCCAGCAGCGTAGGGGGAGGTCCTTACAATGAGCAGTTCTTC. Translating gives CASSVGGGPYNEQFF.

The V gene is TRBV24-1, the J gene TRBJ2-5, with 12 positions matching TRBD2. V shed 3 bases and J 4 bases; nucleotides not matched to a gene: 14. Germline lookup yields CDR1 KGHDR and CDR2 SFDVKD. The CDR3 is made up of 19 amino acids. CDR3 coding DNA: TGTGCCACCAGTGATACCAGACTAGCGGGGGCCCTGGCAGGAGAGACCCAGTACTTC. Its translation: CATSDTRLAGALAGETQYF.